Presented here are 2 T cell receptor beta chains from one specimen sequenced in a study of T cell responses to AZD1222 COVID-19 vaccine. Measured with immunoSEQ multiplex PCR; TCRdb has only the in-frame clones, and not every one. The sample contains 200,000 to 250,000 clones, around 94% of which appear only once. Sample: peripheral blood, taken 28 days after the second dose of the MenACWY control vaccine. The receptors derive from an adult who received the MenACWY meningococcal vaccine as a control.

J is TRBJ2-7 and V is TRBV5-5; no reliable D call. CDR3 length: 15 amino acids. The germline V gene has CDR1 SGHKS and CDR2 YYEKEE (reference sequence). V was clipped by 2 bases and J by 2 bases, with 14 bases between them. The CDR3 protein is CASSLVDRAAYEQYF. The CDR3 DNA reads as TGTGCCAGCAGCTTAGTGGATAGGGCAGCCTACGAGCAGTACTTC.

The rearrangement joins TRBV15 to TRBJ2-7; TRBD2 agrees at 14 bases. Germline V gene sequence: CDR1 LNHNV, CDR2 YYDKDF (reference sequence). The CDR3 extends over 15 amino acids. V was pared by 5 bases and J by 4 bases, with 4 bases of the junction left unmatched. CDR3 region: CATSGTSGSQYEQYF. CDR3 bases: TGTGCCACCAGCGGGACTAGCGGGAGTCAATACGAGCAGTACTTC.